This TCR beta chain was recorded in a study of CD8+ T cells in alopecia areata (dated by TCRdb to 2016 to 2019). Background for the entire study: High-throughput TCRbeta sequencing was used to examine T cell clonal expansion in alopecia areata in both the C3H/HeJ mouse model and human patients. Human TCRbeta sequencing covered scalp tissue and sorted CD4+ and CD8+ peripheral blood T cells from patchy and totalis/universalis alopecia areata patients and healthy controls. Clonality in the scalp was compared among normal scalp (n=4), patchy alopecia areata scalp (n=8), and alopecia totalis/universalis scalp (n=8). The RNA source kit depended on sample type: the PAXgene miRNA kit for fixed scalp, the miRNeasy kit for PBMCs, and the RNeasy kit for mouse skin. TCRbeta CDR3 regions were amplified by immunoSEQ multiplex PCR using 35 Vbeta forward and 13 Jbeta reverse primers. What the study reported, not specific to this receptor: Lesional scalp, especially in alopecia totalis/universalis, showed higher clonality and more expanded CD8+ clones than normal scalp, suggesting antigenic drive. Unlike mouse skin, which is dominated by gammadelta T cells, normal human skin has resident alphabeta T cells that are also sequenced, and this complicates analysis of the scalp TCR repertoire. Shared TCR sequences between patients were less evident than in mice, which may be partly attributable to HLA diversity in the patient population.

This clone has a handful of counts. Its antigen remains unidentified. The input lacks base qualities; no much larger clone sits a single base away. The CDR3 runs 17 amino acids, cysteine and phenylalanine included. Only CDR3 DNA remains: 51 bases, in frame from the first base. Germline trimming: 5 bases from V, 4 bases from J; junction bases outside gene matches: 7. CDR1 is given as SGHAT and CDR2 as FQNNGV, both from the germline V gene. PBMCs were isolated by density centrifugation and stained for CD3, CD4 and CD8, and CD4+ and CD8+ T cells were sorted on a FACSAria. Scalp biopsies and blood samples were obtained from unaffected controls. Receptor amplification or capture employed the immunoSEQ multiplex PCR assay. RNA was extracted from all samples and reverse transcribed into cDNA as template for TCR sequencing. First-strand cDNA was synthesized with SuperScript III using a 2:1 mix of oligo-dT and random hexamers. Amplification bias was assessed with a synthetic immune receptor repertoire, and residual bias was removed computationally. The paper's processing steps were these. After raw reads were preprocessed to remove errors, the CDR3 was defined following IMGT conventions as running from the conserved cysteine to phenylalanine. To get clonality, Shannon entropy was normalized by log2 of the number of productive unique TCRs and the result was subtracted from 1. CD4 or CD8 identity of scalp clones was inferred by cross-referencing scalp TCRbeta sequences with sorted blood CD4 and CD8 repertoires. In TCRdb, the immuneACCESS table is reduced to in-frame sequences with V and J assigned. These tables do not hold every clone; where another copy was compared, an unresolved V gene accounts for under half, and the others remain unexplained. The V and J calls and clone size were taken over from that table, and D and trimming were inferred from the DNA. The table for this sample lists more than 95,000 clones; around 61% of them were counted only once. Of the sample, around 2.8% is held by the ten largest clones.

The clonotype was recovered from a human donor in good health. The rearrangement combines TRBV11-2 with TRBJ2-5; the junction holds 16 bases that match TRBD2. The specimen sequenced was CD4+ T cells sorted from blood. The sequence in DNA is TGTGCCAGCAGCCCCCTCGGGACTAGCGGGGGGGCAGAGACCCAGTACTTC. It codes for CASSPLGTSGGAETQYF.